The sequence of this T cell receptor (beta chain) was determined in a study of Ad26.COV2.S vaccination and SARS-CoV-2 variants. This clone turned up a few times. Treatment meaning: around 19 received Ad26.COV2.S at low or high dose, single or two shots; roughly 5 received placebo; per-sample allocation not given. Each sample was drawn 63 days after the first injection (of vaccine or placebo). The CDR3 loop spans 13 amino acids. V was trimmed by 6 bases and J by 4 bases, leaving 13 bases between them. The protocol was immunoSEQ multiplex PCR, while the TCRdb copy is restricted to in-frame clones and leaves out a portion. Among about 680,000 clones, around 92% were seen once, and the ten largest hold around 1.4%.

The chain combines TRBV12-3 or TRBV12-4 with TRBJ2-7, with D perhaps matching TRBD1 (6 bases). The receptor's source is a person aged 18-65 years who received the Ad26.COV2.S COVID-19 vaccine or a placebo. The material was peripheral blood, obtained in a trial of Ad26.COV2.S vaccine versus placebo. The CDR3 nucleotides are TGTGCCAGCAGGCCAGGGGCAAAATACGAGCAGTACTTC. It codes for CASRPGAKYEQYF.